A single sample is the source of the 20 T cell receptor beta chains below, sequenced in a study of blood T cells in healthy people across ages (dated by TCRdb to the mid-2010s). Library method: 5' RACE. Reads for this sample came from an Illumina HiSeq 2500. A second PCR of roughly 7 to 12 cycles was run with a J-beta primer mix and a sample-barcoded 5' primer. In-frame beta chains were kept once TCRdb had trimmed the public reads at Q25 with fastp and called clones with MiXCR. Each CDR3 protein gets just one entry, which takes the most common genes and DNA from the rows behind it. Within this sample are 730,000 or so distinct CDR3 sequences, with about 42% of them counted one time only. About 20% of the sample is taken by the ten largest. Material: blood. The receptors shown here come from a woman aged 55-70 years in good health.

The chain combines TRBV4-1 with TRBJ1-6; TRBD1 aligns across 7 bases. Germline V gene lookup returns CDR1 MGHRA and CDR2 YSYEKL. V gave up 4 bases and J gave up 7 bases; unmatched junction bases: 7. The CDR3 runs to 15 residues. The CDR3 nucleotides read TGCGCCAGCAGCCGGGGCCGGGACAGCAATTCACCCCTCCACTTT. Translation: CASSRGRDSNSPLHF.

This clonotype was found many times. The chain couples TRBV29-1 to TRBJ1-2; D gene uncertain. Trimming removed 2 bases from V and 4 bases from J, with 11 bases in between. The CDR3 runs 13 residues. The germline gives CDR1 SQVTM, CDR2 ANQGSEA. CDR3 in amino acids: CSVEKGSLYGYTF. In DNA form, the CDR3 reads TGCAGCGTTGAAAAAGGCAGCCTCTATGGCTACACCTTC.

This clonotype was detected only a few times. The chain carries TRBV2 and TRBJ2-5; 9 nucleotides match TRBD2. Germline values: CDR1 SNHLY, CDR2 FYNNEI. The V segment lost 4 bases and the J segment 1 base; nucleotides outside the gene matches: 4. The CDR3 is made up of 15 amino acids. The CDR3 region is CASSVAGGRQETQYF. For the CDR3, the DNA is TGTGCCAGCAGTGTGGCGGGAGGGCGCCAAGAGACCCAGTACTTC.

In its sample, this clonotype was seen a few times. The chain uses TRBV20-1 and TRBJ1-1, with a tentative D call TRBD1 (5 bases). In germline, CDR1 is DFQATT, CDR2 SNEGSKA (reference sequence). CDR3 size: 13 residues. Trimming shortened V by 3 bases and J by 3 bases, and 11 bases separated the two germline ends. CDR3 coding DNA: TGCAGTGCTAGTGGGGGGGGGTACACTGAAGCTTTCTTT. Translation gives CSASGGGYTEAFF.

V gene TRBV7-2 combines with J gene TRBJ1-1, with D unresolved. Germline V gene sequence: CDR1 SGHTA, CDR2 FQGNSA. Trimming removed 5 bases from V and 1 base from J, with 11 bases in between. This CDR3 is built from 14 residues. The DNA for the CDR3 is TGTGCCAGCAGCCCCCCGTTCGCGAACACTGAAGCTTTCTTT. This gives the protein CASSPPFANTEAFF. The entire variable domain, with the rest obtained from reference TRBV7-2 and TRBJ1-1, is as follows: GAGVSQSPSNKVTEKGKDVELRCDPISGHTALYWYRQSLGQGLEFLIYFQGNSAPDKSGLPSDRFSAERTGGSVSTLTIQRTQQEDSAVYLCASSPPFANTEAFFGQGTRLTVV.

The table lists this clonotype with a few counts. This chain links TRBV20-1 with TRBJ1-1, with TRBD1 as a possible D gene (5 bases). The CDR3 is 13 amino acids. With 6 bases removed from V and 1 base from J, the gap between germline ends came to 12 bases. Germline V gene sequence: CDR1 DFQATT, CDR2 SNEGSKA (reference sequence). The CDR3 DNA sequence: TGCAGTGCCCCGGGGGAAACGAACACTGAAGCTTTCTTT. As protein: CSAPGETNTEAFF.

The chain couples TRBV7-6 to TRBJ1-2, with TRBD1 matching 7 bases. CDR1 and CDR2 from the germline V gene are SGHVS and FNYEAQ. This CDR3 contains 14 residues. J lost 8 bases, V lost 0 bases, and 6 bases had no gene match. The CDR3 nucleotides read TGTGCCAGCAGCTTAGCCAGGGGGGCGGACGGCTACACCTTC. This sequence encodes CASSLARGADGYTF.

Details on this clonotype: Germline is not matched at one junction end, which may reflect a read error. The rearrangement uses TRBV7-2 and TRBJ1-2; 8 positions agree with TRBD1. This CDR3 contains 16 residues. Germline lookup yields CDR1 SGHTA and CDR2 FQGNSA. The CDR3 DNA reads TGTGCCAACAGCTCCCCCGCACGCAGGGGGCACTTAGGCTACACCTTC. This gives the protein CANSSPARRGHLGYTF.

This clonotype has just a few counts. The V call is TRBV29-1, the J call TRBJ2-4; TRBD1 is a possible D gene (6 bases). TRBJ2-7 matches the DNA end more closely, so the J call is doubtful. Germline values: CDR1 SQVTM, CDR2 ANQGSEA. The CDR3 length is 11 residues. In DNA form, the CDR3 reads TGCAGCGTTTACAGGGATTACGAGCAGTACTTC. Translation gives CSVYRDYEQYF.

This clonotype occurred a few times. V is TRBV7-8 and J is TRBJ2-1; no clear D. The CDR3 has 14 residues. The V end was cut by 5 bases, the J end by 4 bases, with 12 bases between. The germline gives CDR1 SGHVS, CDR2 FQNEAQ. The CDR3 DNA is TGTGCCAGCAGCCCATTTGGTAATTACAATGAGCAGTTCTTC. The encoded protein is CASSPFGNYNEQFF.

This clonotype occurred a few times. This rearrangement joins TRBV21-1 to TRBJ2-7. TRBV21-1 is described as a pseudogene. This CDR3 contains 15 residues. The CDR3, as DNA: TGTGCCAGCAGCCAGGCGTGGAGGAGGACCTACGAGCAGTACTTC. This translates into CASSQAWRRTYEQYF.

This sequence joins TRBV11-2 and TRBJ2-7, with TRBD1 identical over 7 bases. The CDR3 has 17 residues. The ends lost 3 bases at V and 4 bases at J; junction bases unmatched: 15. Germline lookup yields CDR1 SGHAT and CDR2 FQNNGV. The CDR3 protein is CASSLASGTAIVYEQYF. DNA for the CDR3: TGTGCCAGCAGCTTGGCCTCCGGGACAGCTATAGTGTACGAGCAGTACTTC. Full variable domain (outside the CDR3, taken from reference TRBV11-2 and TRBJ2-7): EAGVAQSPRYKIIEKRQSVAFWCNPISGHATLYWYQQILGQGPKLLIQFQNNGVVDDSQLPKDRFSAERLKGVDSTLKIQPAKLEDSAVYLCASSLASGTAIVYEQYFGPGTRLTVT.

The sample holds many counts of this clonotype. The rearrangement joins TRBV28 to TRBJ2-1; possibly TRBD2 for D (6 bases). Germline lookup yields CDR1 MDHEN and CDR2 SYDVKM. V shed 5 bases and J shed 0 bases, with 14 bases lying between them. The CDR3 loop spans 16 amino acids. This CDR3 is CASSLLGRSSYNEQFF. Written as DNA, the CDR3 is TGTGCCAGCAGTCTCCTGGGGAGGAGCTCCTACAATGAGCAGTTCTTC.

The V and J genes are TRBV9 and TRBJ2-3; TRBD1 matches 8 bases. The CDR3 has 14 amino acids. Germline CDR1 is SGDLS and CDR2 is YYNGEE. The trim removed 2 bases at V and 6 bases at J, leaving 5 bases unmatched. CDR3 sequence (DNA): TGTGCCAGCAGCGTCCGGACAGGGACCGATACGCAGTATTTT. This gives the protein CASSVRTGTDTQYF.

This clonotype was observed a handful of times. The chain uses TRBV7-2 and TRBJ1-2, with D perhaps TRBD1 (6 bases). This CDR3 is 16 amino acids long. V lost 6 bases and J lost 4, with 21 bases in between. Germline assignment: CDR1 SGHTA and CDR2 FQGNSA. The CDR3 nucleotides are TGTGCCAGCAGTATCGGGACACAAGGACTATTCTATGGCTACACCTTC. Protein sequence: CASSIGTQGLFYGYTF.

The chain couples TRBV2 to TRBJ2-1; D may be TRBD1 or TRBD2 (5 bases each). The CDR3 covers 14 residues. Trimming removed 6 bases from V and 0 bases from J, with 9 bases in between. Germline loops: CDR1 SNHLY, CDR2 FYNNEI. This CDR3 reads CASSRDHSYNEQFF. The DNA for the CDR3 is TGTGCCAGCAGCCGGGACCACTCCTACAATGAGCAGTTCTTC.

This chain links TRBV14 with TRBJ1-4, with D maybe TRBD1 (6 bases). CDR3 length: 13 residues. Germline CDR1 SGHDN, CDR2 FVKESK. The V end was cut by 3 bases, the J end by 8 bases, with 10 bases between. This CDR3 is CASSQGAREKLFF. The CDR3 nucleotides are TGTGCCAGCAGCCAGGGGGCTCGGGAAAAACTGTTTTTT.

The chain couples TRBV4-1 to TRBJ1-2; D call uncertain. The V and J ends lost 6 bases and 3 bases respectively, with 11 bases between them. In germline, CDR1 is MGHRA, CDR2 YSYEKL. This CDR3 is built from 13 residues. The CDR3 DNA reads TGCGCCAGCAGTCCCCCCGGCGACTATGGCTACACCTTC. Protein: CASSPPGDYGYTF.

This clonotype was detected a few times. This chain uses TRBV6-1 with TRBJ2-5; no firm D call. The germline V gene encodes CDR1 MNHNS and CDR2 SASEGT. CDR3 length: 16 residues. The ends were cut back, 0 bases at V and 2 bases at J, with 13 bases in the middle. CDR3 bases: TGTGCCAGCAGTGAAGCCACTGCGCCGCCTCAAGAGACCCAGTACTTC. Residues: CASSEATAPPQETQYF.

At least ten counts were recorded for this clonotype. The germline gene is not matched at one end of the junction; a read error may be the cause. The chain uses TRBV12-3 or TRBV12-4 and TRBJ2-7; 9 nucleotides match TRBD1. The CDR3 is 14 residues long. CDR3 sequence: CASILHTGGDEQYF. The CDR3 DNA follows: TGTGCCAGCATTTTACACACAGGGGGCGACGAGCAGTACTTC.